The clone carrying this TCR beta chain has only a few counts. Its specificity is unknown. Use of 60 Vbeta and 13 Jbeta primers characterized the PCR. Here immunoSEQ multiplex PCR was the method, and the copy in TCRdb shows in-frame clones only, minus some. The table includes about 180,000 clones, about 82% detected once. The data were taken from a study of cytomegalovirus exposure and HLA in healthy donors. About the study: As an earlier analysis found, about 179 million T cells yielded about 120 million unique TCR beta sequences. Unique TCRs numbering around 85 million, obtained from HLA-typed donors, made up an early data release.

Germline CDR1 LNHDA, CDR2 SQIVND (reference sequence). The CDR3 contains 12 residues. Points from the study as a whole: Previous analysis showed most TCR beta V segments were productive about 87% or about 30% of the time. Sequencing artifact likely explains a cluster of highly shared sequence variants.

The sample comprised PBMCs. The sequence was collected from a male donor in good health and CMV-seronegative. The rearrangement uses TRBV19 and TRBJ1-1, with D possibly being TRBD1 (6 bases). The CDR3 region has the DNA TGTGCGATACGGACAGCGAACACTGAAGCTTTCTTT. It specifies CAIRTANTEAFF.